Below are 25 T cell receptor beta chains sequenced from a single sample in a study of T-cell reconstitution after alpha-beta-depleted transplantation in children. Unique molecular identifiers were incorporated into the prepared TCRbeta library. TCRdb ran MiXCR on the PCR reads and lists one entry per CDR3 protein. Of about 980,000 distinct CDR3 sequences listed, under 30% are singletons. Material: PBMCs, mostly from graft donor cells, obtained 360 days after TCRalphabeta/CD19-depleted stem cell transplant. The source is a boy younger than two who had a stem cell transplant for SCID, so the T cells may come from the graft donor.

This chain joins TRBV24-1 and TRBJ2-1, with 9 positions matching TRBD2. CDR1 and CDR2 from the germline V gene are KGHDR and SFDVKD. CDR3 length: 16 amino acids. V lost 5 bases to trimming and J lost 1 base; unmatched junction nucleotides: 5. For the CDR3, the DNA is TGTGCCACCAGTGGGGGGCTAGCGGGGTCCTACAATGAGCAGTTCTTC. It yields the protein CATSGGLAGSYNEQFF.

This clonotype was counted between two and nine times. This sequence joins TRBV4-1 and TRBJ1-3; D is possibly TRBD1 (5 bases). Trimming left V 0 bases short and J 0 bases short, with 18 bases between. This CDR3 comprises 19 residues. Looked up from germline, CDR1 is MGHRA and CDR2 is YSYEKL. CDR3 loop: CASSQDLGLGVLSGNTIYF. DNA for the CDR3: TGCGCCAGCAGCCAAGATCTGGGGTTGGGGGTCCTCTCTGGAAACACCATATATTTT.

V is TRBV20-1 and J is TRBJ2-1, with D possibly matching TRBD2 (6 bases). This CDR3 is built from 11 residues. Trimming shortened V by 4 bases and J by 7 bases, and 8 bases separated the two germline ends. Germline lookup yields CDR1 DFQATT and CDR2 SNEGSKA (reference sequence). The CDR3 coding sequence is TGCAGTGCTATGGGGGGAAATGAGCAGTTCTTC. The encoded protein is CSAMGGNEQFF.

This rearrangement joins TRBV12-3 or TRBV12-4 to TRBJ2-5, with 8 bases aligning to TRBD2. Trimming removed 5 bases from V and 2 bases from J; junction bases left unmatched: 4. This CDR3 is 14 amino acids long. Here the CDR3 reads CASSQLAVQETQYF. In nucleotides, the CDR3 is TGTGCCAGCAGTCAACTAGCGGTACAAGAGACCCAGTACTTC.

This CDR3 is CSVLTTRGKNIQYF. In nucleotides, the CDR3 is TGCAGCGTCCTGACTACCCGGGGGAAAAACATTCAGTACTTC. The chain employs TRBV29-1 and TRBJ2-4; D is possibly TRBD2 (6 bases). This CDR3 is built from 14 residues. V lost 6 bases, J lost 4 bases, and 16 bases lay in between. The V gene's germline CDR1 is SQVTM and CDR2 ANQGSEA.

The CDR3 here is CASSRTGTGTDTQYF. CDR3 DNA: TGTGCCAGCAGCCGTACAGGGACGGGCACAGATACGCAGTATTTT. This chain uses TRBV28 with TRBJ2-3; a possible D gene is TRBD1 (6 bases). The germline CDR1 and CDR2 sequences are MDHEN and SYDVKM. The V gene lost 6 bases and the J gene lost 1 base, with 14 bases spanning the gap. This CDR3 has 15 amino acids.

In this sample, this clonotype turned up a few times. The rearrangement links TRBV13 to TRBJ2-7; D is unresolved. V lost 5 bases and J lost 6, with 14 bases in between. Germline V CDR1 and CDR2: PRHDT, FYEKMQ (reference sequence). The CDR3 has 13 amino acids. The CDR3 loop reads CASSPSRSFEQYF. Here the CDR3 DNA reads TGTGCCAGCAGCCCCTCAAGATCTTTCGAGCAGTACTTC.

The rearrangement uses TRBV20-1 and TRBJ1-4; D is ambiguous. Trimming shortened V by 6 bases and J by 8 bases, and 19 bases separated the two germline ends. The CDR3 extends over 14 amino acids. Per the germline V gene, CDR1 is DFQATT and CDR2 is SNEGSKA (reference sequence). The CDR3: CSAVLRAGEEKLFF. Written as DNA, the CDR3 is TGCAGTGCCGTTCTCCGCGCCGGAGAAGAAAAACTGTTTTTT.

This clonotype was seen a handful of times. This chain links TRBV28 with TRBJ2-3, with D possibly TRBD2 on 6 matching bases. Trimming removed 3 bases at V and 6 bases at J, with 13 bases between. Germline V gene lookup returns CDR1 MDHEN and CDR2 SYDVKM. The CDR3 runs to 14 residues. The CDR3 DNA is TGTGCCAGCAGTTTTGCGGGGCCCGGGGATACGCAGTATTTT. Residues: CASSFAGPGDTQYF. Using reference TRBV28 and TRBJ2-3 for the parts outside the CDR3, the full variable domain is DVKVTQSSRYLVKRTGEKVFLECVQDMDHENMFWYRQDPGLGLRLIYFSYDVKMKEKGDIPEGYSVSREKKERFSLILESASTNQTSMYLCASSFAGPGDTQYFGPGTRLTVL.

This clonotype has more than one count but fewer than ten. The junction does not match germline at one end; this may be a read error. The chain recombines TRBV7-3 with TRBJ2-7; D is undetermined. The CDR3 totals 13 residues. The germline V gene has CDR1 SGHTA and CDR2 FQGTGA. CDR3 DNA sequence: TGTGCCAGCAGCTTAGGGCCCTCCGACGAGCAGTACTTC. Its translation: CASSLGPSDEQYF.

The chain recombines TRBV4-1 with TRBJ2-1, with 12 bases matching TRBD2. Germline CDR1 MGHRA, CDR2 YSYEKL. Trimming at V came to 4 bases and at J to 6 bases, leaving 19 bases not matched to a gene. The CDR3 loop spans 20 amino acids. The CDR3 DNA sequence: TGCGCCAGCAGCCTTCTGGGGTGGCTAGCGGGGGGGCCCTACATCAATGAGCAGTTCTTC. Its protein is CASSLLGWLAGGPYINEQFF.

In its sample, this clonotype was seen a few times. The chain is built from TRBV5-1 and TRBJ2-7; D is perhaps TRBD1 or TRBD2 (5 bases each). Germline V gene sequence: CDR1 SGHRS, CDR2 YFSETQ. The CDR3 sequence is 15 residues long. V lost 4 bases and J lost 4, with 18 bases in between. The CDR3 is CASSRVAGSKYEQYF. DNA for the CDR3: TGCGCCAGCAGCCGCGTGGCAGGGAGCAAGTACGAGCAGTACTTC.

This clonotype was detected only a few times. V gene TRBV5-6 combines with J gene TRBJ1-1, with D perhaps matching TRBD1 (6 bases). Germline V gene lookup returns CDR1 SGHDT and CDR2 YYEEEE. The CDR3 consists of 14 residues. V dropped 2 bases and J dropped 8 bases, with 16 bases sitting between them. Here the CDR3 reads CASSFRGPVGEAFF. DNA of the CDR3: TGTGCCAGCAGCTTCCGGGGGCCCGTCGGAGAAGCTTTCTTT. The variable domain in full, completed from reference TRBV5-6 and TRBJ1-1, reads DAGVTQSPTHLIKTRGQQVTLRCSPKSGHDTVSWYQQALGQGPQFIFQYYEEEERQRGNFPDRFSGHQFPNYSSELNVNALLLGDSALYLCASSFRGPVGEAFFGQGTRLTVV.

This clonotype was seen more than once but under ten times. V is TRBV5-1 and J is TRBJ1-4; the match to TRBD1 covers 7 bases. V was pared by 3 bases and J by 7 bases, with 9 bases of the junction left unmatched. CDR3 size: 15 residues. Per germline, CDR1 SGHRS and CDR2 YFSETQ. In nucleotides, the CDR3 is TGCGCCAGCAGCTGGACAGGAAGGATGGGTGAAAAACTGTTTTTT. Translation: CASSWTGRMGEKLFF.

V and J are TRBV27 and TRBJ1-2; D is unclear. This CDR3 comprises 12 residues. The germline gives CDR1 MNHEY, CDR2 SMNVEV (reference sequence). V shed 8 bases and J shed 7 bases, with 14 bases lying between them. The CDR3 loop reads CASGSVVGGYTF. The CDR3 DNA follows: TGTGCCAGCGGGAGCGTTGTGGGTGGCTACACCTTC.

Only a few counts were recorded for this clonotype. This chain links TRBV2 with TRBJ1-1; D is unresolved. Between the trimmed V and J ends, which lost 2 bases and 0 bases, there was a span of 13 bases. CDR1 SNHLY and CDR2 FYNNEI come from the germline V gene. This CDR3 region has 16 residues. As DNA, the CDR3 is TGTGCCAGCAGTGAAAGCGGCAGGAGAATGAACACTGAAGCTTTCTTT. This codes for CASSESGRRMNTEAFF.

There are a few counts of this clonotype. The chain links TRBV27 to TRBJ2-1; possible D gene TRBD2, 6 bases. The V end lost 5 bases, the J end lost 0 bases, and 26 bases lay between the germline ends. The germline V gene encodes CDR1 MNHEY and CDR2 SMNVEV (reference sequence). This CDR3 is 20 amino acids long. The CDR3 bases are TGTGCCAGCAGTCCTAGGTGGGGGGTATACGGGCACCCCTCCTACAATGAGCAGTTCTTC. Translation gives CASSPRWGVYGHPSYNEQFF.

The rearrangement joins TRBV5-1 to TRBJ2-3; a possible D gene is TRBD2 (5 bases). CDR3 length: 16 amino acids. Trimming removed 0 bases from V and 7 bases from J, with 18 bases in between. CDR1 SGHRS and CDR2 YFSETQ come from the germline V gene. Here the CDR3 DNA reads TGCGCCAGCAGCTTGGGTTCTAGGGAGATGGCAAATACGCAGTATTTT. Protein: CASSLGSREMANTQYF.

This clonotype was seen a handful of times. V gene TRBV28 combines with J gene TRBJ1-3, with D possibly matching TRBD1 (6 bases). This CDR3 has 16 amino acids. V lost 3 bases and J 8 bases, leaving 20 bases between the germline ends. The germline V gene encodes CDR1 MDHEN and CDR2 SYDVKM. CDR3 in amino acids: CASSFEGGLFEDTIYF. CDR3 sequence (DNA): TGTGCCAGCAGTTTTGAAGGGGGACTTTTCGAAGACACCATATATTTT.

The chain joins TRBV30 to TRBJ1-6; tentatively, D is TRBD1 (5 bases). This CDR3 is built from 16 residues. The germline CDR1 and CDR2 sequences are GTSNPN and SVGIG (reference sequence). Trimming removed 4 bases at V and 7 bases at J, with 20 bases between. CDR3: CAWKLYLGRTNSPLHF. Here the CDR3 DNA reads TGTGCCTGGAAGCTCTATTTGGGACGGACAAATTCACCCCTCCACTTT.

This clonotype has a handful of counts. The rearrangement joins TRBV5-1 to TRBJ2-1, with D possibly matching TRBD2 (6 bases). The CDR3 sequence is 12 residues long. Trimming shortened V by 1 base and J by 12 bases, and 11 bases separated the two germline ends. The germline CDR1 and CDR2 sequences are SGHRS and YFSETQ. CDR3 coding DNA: TGCGCCAGCAGCTTGACTAGCCGCGTGCAGTTCTTC. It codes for CASSLTSRVQFF.

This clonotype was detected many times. The CDR3 DNA sequence: TGTGCTAGTGGTCCGACGGCGGGGATGAACACTGAAGCTTTCTTT. Its translation is CASGPTAGMNTEAFF. The J gene is TRBJ1-1, the V gene TRBV12-5, with unresolved D. V shed 5 bases and J shed 0 bases, with 13 bases lying between them. The CDR3 is 15 residues long. Per germline, CDR1 LGHNT and CDR2 FRNRAP.

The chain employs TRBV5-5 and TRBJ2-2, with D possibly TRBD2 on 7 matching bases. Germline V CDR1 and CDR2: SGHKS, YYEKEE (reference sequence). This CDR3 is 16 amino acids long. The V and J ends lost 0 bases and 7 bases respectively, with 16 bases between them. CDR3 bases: TGTGCCAGCAGCTTGGCAGGGCGCGGGGGCATCGGGGAGCTGTTTTTT. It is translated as CASSLAGRGGIGELFF. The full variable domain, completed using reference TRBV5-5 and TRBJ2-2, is DAGVTQSPTHLIKTRGQQVTLRCSPISGHKSVSWYQQVLGQGPQFIFQYYEKEERGRGNFPDRFSARQFPNYSSELNVNALLLGDSALYLCASSLAGRGGIGELFFGEGSRLTVL.

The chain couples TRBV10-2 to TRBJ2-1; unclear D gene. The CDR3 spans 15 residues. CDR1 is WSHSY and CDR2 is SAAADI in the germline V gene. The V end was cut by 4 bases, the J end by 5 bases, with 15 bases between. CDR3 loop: CASSVENIQDNEQFF. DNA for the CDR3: TGCGCCAGCAGTGTGGAGAACATCCAAGACAATGAGCAGTTCTTC.

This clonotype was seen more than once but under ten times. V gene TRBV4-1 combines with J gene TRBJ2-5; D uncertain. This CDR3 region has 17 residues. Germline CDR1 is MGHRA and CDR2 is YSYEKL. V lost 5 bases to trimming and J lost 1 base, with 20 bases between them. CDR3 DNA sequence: TGCGCCAGCAGCGCCCGGGCCGGGCAGCGTTTCCAAGAGACCCAGTACTTC. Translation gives CASSARAGQRFQETQYF.